Below, 15 T cell receptor beta chains from the same sample are listed, as sequenced in a study of blood T cell repertoires in COVID-19. The table came from immunoSEQ multiplex PCR; TCRdb's copy has only in-frame clones and leaves some out. The sample shows about 100,000 clones, roughly 85% of them seen only once. Material: peripheral blood. These receptors were taken from a woman in her 70s with acute or convalescent COVID-19.

The CDR3 spells CTSSLTLTKRGRSNTGELFF. The CDR3 DNA sequence: TGCACCAGCAGCCTTACCTTGACTAAGCGGGGGCGTTCGAACACCGGGGAGCTGTTTTTT. The rearrangement joins TRBV1 to TRBJ2-2; TRBD2, the D gene given by the table, was not confirmed from the DNA. TRBV1 is classified as a pseudogene. This CDR3 contains 20 residues.

The chain recombines TRBV7-8 with TRBJ1-4, with a tentative D call TRBD1 (6 bases). The CDR3 is made up of 16 amino acids. Trimming cost V 4 bases and J 3 bases, with 15 bases left between them. The V gene's germline CDR1 is SGHVS and CDR2 FQNEAQ. This CDR3 reads CASSSTIGGSNEKLFF. The CDR3 bases are TGTGCCAGCAGCTCCACCATTGGGGGCTCTAATGAAAAACTGTTTTTT.

This chain connects TRBV7-2 to TRBJ1-1; 8 nucleotides agree with TRBD1. The CDR3 runs to 13 residues. Germline values: CDR1 SGHTA, CDR2 FQGNSA. After removal of 5 bases from V and 4 bases from J, the junction contained 3 bases not matched to a gene. The CDR3 loop reads CASSGQGGTEAFF. CDR3 bases: TGTGCCAGCAGCGGACAGGGAGGCACTGAAGCTTTCTTT.

This clone was counted between two and nine times. The V gene is TRBV30, the J gene TRBJ1-5; TRBD1 aligns across 8 bases. V dropped 3 bases and J dropped 2; count of bases not matched to a gene: 3. Germline CDR1 GTSNPN, CDR2 SVGIG (reference sequence). The CDR3 length is 14 residues. The CDR3: CAWSPGQGNQPQHF. CDR3 in DNA: TGTGCCTGGAGCCCGGGACAGGGCAATCAGCCCCAGCATTTT.

CDR3 loop: CASSYLRNTEAFF. The CDR3 DNA reads as TGTGCCAGCAGTTACCTCCGGAACACTGAAGCTTTCTTT. The V gene is TRBV6-5, the J gene TRBJ1-1; D uncertain. CDR3 length: 13 residues. V lost 2 bases and J lost 1, with 5 bases in between. The V gene's germline CDR1 is MNHEY and CDR2 SVGAGI.

This clone was seen more than once but under ten times. The rearrangement uses TRBV5-1 and TRBJ2-4; D uncertain. Between the trimmed V and J ends, which lost 4 bases and 4 bases, there was a span of 15 bases. The CDR3 has 15 residues. Germline V gives CDR1 SGHRS, CDR2 YFSETQ. DNA for the CDR3: TGCGCCAGCAGCCGTGACTCGGCGGTAAAAAACATTCAGTACTTC. Translated, it gives CASSRDSAVKNIQYF. Supplemented by reference TRBV5-1 and TRBJ2-4, the full variable domain reads KAGVTQTPRYLIKTRGQQVTLSCSPISGHRSVSWYQQTPGQGLQFLFEYFSETQRNKGNFPGRFSGRQFSNSRSEMNVSTLELGDSALYLCASSRDSAVKNIQYFGAGTRLSVL.

The chain combines TRBV19 with TRBJ1-1; perhaps TRBD1 as D (6 bases). This CDR3 comprises 16 residues. Germline CDR1 is LNHDA and CDR2 is SQIVND (reference sequence). The V and J ends lost 1 base and 0 bases respectively, with 12 bases between them. DNA for the CDR3: TGTGCCAGTAGTATAGTGACAGGATTCATGAACACTGAAGCTTTCTTT. This gives the protein CASSIVTGFMNTEAFF.

The rearrangement joins TRBV2 to TRBJ1-6, with D unresolved. Germline V lookup: CDR1 SNHLY, CDR2 FYNNEI. The CDR3 spans 11 residues. V dropped 7 bases and J dropped 7 bases, with 5 bases sitting between them. The CDR3 here is CASTPNSPLHF. The CDR3 region has the DNA TGTGCCAGCACCCCAAATTCACCCCTCCACTTT.

This clone turned up a few times. The DNA of the CDR3 is TGTGCCAGCAGTGAACAGGATAGCTCTGGAAACACCATATATTTT. It yields the protein CASSEQDSSGNTIYF. This chain joins TRBV2 and TRBJ1-3; D not certain. The V end lost 2 bases, the J end lost 0 bases, and 8 bases lay between the germline ends. CDR3 size: 15 residues. CDR1 is SNHLY and CDR2 is FYNNEI in the germline V gene.

This chain uses TRBV5-1 with TRBJ1-1; unclear D gene. The CDR3 has 12 residues. Trimming left V 2 bases short and J 4 bases short, with 6 bases between. Germline V gene lookup returns CDR1 SGHRS and CDR2 YFSETQ. Here the CDR3 reads CASSFRGTEAFF. For the CDR3, the DNA is TGCGCCAGCAGCTTCCGGGGCACTGAAGCTTTCTTT.

The gene calls are TRBV7-2 and TRBJ1-2, with 8 positions matching TRBD1. The V gene's germline CDR1 is SGHTA and CDR2 FQGNSA. V was clipped by 2 bases and J by 3 bases; unmatched bases: 5. The CDR3 spans 15 residues. CDR3 amino acids: CASSLRQGADYGYTF. The CDR3 region has the DNA TGTGCCAGCAGCTTACGTCAGGGGGCCGACTATGGCTACACCTTC.

The chain joins TRBV5-1 to TRBJ1-6; D gene ambiguous. The germline gives CDR1 SGHRS, CDR2 YFSETQ. There are 13 residues in the CDR3. Trimming pared 5 bases from V and 8 bases from J, leaving 11 bases between. The CDR3 sequence is CASRSTQDSPLHF. DNA for the CDR3: TGCGCCAGCAGGTCGACGCAGGATTCACCCCTCCACTTT.

The chain uses TRBV11-2 and TRBJ2-5, with TRBD2 identical over 9 bases. The CDR3 covers 16 residues. J was trimmed by 5 bases and V by 3 bases; bases with no gene match: 10. Germline V CDR1 and CDR2: SGHAT, FQNNGV. CDR3 sequence (DNA): TGTGCCAGCAGCTTTAGCGGGGGATATGTAGGGGAGACCCAGTACTTC. Translation: CASSFSGGYVGETQYF.

This clone was observed a single time. The CDR3 loop reads CASSFYGGGSADTQYF. CDR3 coding DNA: TGTGCCAGCAGCTTCTACGGCGGGGGGTCAGCAGATACGCAGTATTTT. The rearrangement uses TRBV11-3 and TRBJ2-3; 8 nucleotides agree with TRBD2. Trimming removed 3 bases from V and 4 bases from J; junction bases left unmatched: 9. This CDR3 spans 16 amino acids. Germline CDR1 is SGHNT and CDR2 is YENEEA.

The CDR3 loop reads CASSQRSGDHIPRNQPQHF. CDR3 in DNA: TGCGCCAGCAGTCAAAGGAGTGGAGACCACATCCCGCGCAATCAGCCCCAGCATTTT. The V gene is TRBV23-1, the J gene TRBJ1-5; no clear D gene. TRBV23-1 is an open reading frame whose function is uncertain. This CDR3 contains 19 residues. V was pared by 2 bases and J by 2 bases, with 22 bases between.